A single sample is the source of the 11 T cell receptor beta chains below, sequenced in a study. TCRdb reprocessed the RT-PCR reads with MiXCR, giving one entry per CDR3 protein. The sample includes hundreds of thousands of distinct CDR3 sequences, around 14% of them seen just once. The sequenced material came from memory CD4+ T cells from blood. The receptor source for this set is a female donor in good health, serving as a healthy control.

The table lists this clonotype with many counts. The chain carries TRBV20-1 and TRBJ2-5, with D perhaps being TRBD1 or TRBD2 (5 bases each). Germline V lookup: CDR1 DFQATT, CDR2 SNEGSKA (reference sequence). V was cut by 1 base and J by 1 base, with 10 bases left in between. This CDR3 spans 14 amino acids. The CDR3 DNA sequence: TGCAGTGCTAGAGCCGGGGCAGCCCAAGAGACCCAGTACTTC. Its translation is CSARAGAAQETQYF.

Notes on this clonotype: This could be a read error, since a much larger clone is one nucleotide away. The CDR3 ends on some other residue instead of the conserved phenylalanine or tryptophan, so this is likely a read error. V and J are TRBV5-1 and TRBJ1-2; D gene unclear. V dropped 5 bases and J dropped 6 bases, with 14 bases sitting between them. From germline, CDR1 is SGHRS and CDR2 YFSETQ. The CDR3 runs to 13 residues. CDR3 region: CASRLAVRNGYTL. The DNA for the CDR3 is TGCGCCAGCAGATTAGCAGTACGAAATGGCTACACCTTA.

This clonotype was detected many times. V and J are TRBV7-2 and TRBJ1-2; 8 bases match TRBD1. The CDR3 contains 15 residues. V trimming: 6 bases; J trimming: 3 bases; junction bases outside the gene matches: 9. Germline V gene data show CDR1 as SGHTA and CDR2 as FQGNSA. DNA of the CDR3: TGTGCCAGCAGTGCTTATCTGACAGGGGACTATGGCTACACCTTC. Protein: CASSAYLTGDYGYTF.

This rearrangement joins TRBV29-1 to TRBJ1-6; D uncertain. V was shortened by 4 bases and J by 4 bases, with 8 bases between the two germline ends. In germline, CDR1 is SQVTM, CDR2 ANQGSEA. This CDR3 is built from 13 residues. CDR3 nucleotide sequence: TGCAGCGTTGCCCCAGATTATAATTCACCCCTCCACTTT. Translating gives CSVAPDYNSPLHF.

The rearrangement uses TRBV5-6 and TRBJ2-4; 14 nucleotides line up with TRBD2. CDR1 and CDR2 from the germline V gene are SGHDT and YYEEEE. V was pared by 5 bases and J by 1 base, with 2 bases of the junction left unmatched. The CDR3 consists of 16 residues. CDR3 nucleotide sequence: TGTGCCAGCAGTCGACTAGCGGGAGGGGCCAAAAACATTCAGTACTTC. It specifies CASSRLAGGAKNIQYF.

V is TRBV3-1 and J is TRBJ1-2; no definite D call. Germline CDR1 LGHDT, CDR2 YNNKEL (reference sequence). The V gene lost 0 bases and the J gene lost 3 bases, with 8 bases spanning the gap. CDR3 length: 14 amino acids. The DNA for the CDR3 is TGTGCCAGCAGCCAAGATAGAAGGGACTATGGCTACACCTTC. Amino acids: CASSQDRRDYGYTF. Variable domain in full (rest from reference TRBV3-1 and TRBJ1-2): DTAVSQTPKYLVTQMGNDKSIKCEQNLGHDTMYWYKQDSKKFLKIMFSYNNKELIINETVPNRFSPKSPDKAHLNLHINSLELGDSAVYFCASSQDRRDYGYTFGSGTRLTVV.

This chain joins TRBV7-2 and TRBJ2-7; D remains ambiguous. The V end lost 2 bases, the J end lost 3 bases, and 5 bases lay between the germline ends. The CDR3 covers 12 residues. The germline V gene encodes CDR1 SGHTA and CDR2 FQGNSA. The chain's CDR3 is CASSLFGYEQYF. CDR3 DNA: TGTGCCAGCAGCTTATTTGGCTACGAGCAGTACTTC.

This clonotype was counted many times. This chain joins TRBV29-1 and TRBJ2-1; 11 positions match TRBD2. Trimming removed 6 bases from V and 3 bases from J; junction bases left unmatched: 7. The CDR3 runs to 15 residues. The germline CDR1 and CDR2 sequences are SQVTM and ANQGSEA. The CDR3: CSVLGTSGHYNEQFF. The DNA of the CDR3 is TGCAGCGTCCTAGGGACTAGCGGACACTACAATGAGCAGTTCTTC.

In this sample, this clonotype turned up many times. V is TRBV6-2 or TRBV6-3 and J is TRBJ2-5, with D perhaps matching TRBD1 (6 bases). The CDR3 has 14 amino acids. The germline V gene has CDR1 MNHEY and CDR2 SVGEGT. V was shortened by 7 bases and J by 5 bases, with 17 bases between the two germline ends. In DNA, the CDR3 is TGTGCCAGCAAACCCTGGACAGCGGTGGAGACCCAGTACTTC. Amino acid sequence: CASKPWTAVETQYF.

The rearrangement uses TRBV15 and TRBJ1-6; D call uncertain. V lost 7 bases and J lost 0, with 13 bases in between. CDR1 is LNHNV, CDR2 YYDKDF, per germline (reference sequence). The CDR3 is 16 amino acids. The CDR3 nucleotides read TGTGCCACCACCTCGGACGGACGCTCCTATAATTCACCCCTCCACTTT. Amino acid sequence: CATTSDGRSYNSPLHF.

The rearrangement links TRBV28 to TRBJ1-2; D is possibly TRBD1 (6 bases). Per germline, CDR1 MDHEN and CDR2 SYDVKM. CDR3 length: 16 amino acids. The ends were cut back, 2 bases at V and 4 bases at J, with 17 bases in the middle. The DNA of the CDR3 is TGTGCCAGCAGTTTAATGGCAGGGGCAATCGGCTATGGCTACACCTTC. Residues: CASSLMAGAIGYGYTF.